The present TCR beta chain was sequenced within a study of CD8 T cells in Susac syndrome. V trimming: 6 bases; J trimming: 7 bases; junction bases outside the gene matches: 8. CDR1 is SEHNR and CDR2 is FQNEAQ in the germline V gene (reference sequence). This CDR3 comprises 14 residues. Reverse transcription of 0.5 to 1 ug RNA used random hexamers. TCR beta CDR3 was amplified by immunoSEQ covering 54 Vbeta and 13 Jbeta. TCRdb itself ran the immunoSEQ multiplex PCR reads through MiXCR, one entry per CDR3 protein. The sample shows around 130,000 distinct CDR3 sequences, over 90% of them seen only once. CD8+ and CD4+ T cells from blood underwent TCR beta sequencing. Healthy donors constituted the controls, which were matched for age and sex. Negative isolation was used for CD8+ and CD4+ T cells, and FACS enrichment was applied to TEMRA cells. The count of this clonotype is one.

This rearrangement joins TRBV7-9 to TRBJ1-4; TRBD1 matches 7 bases. The sequence came from a human donor in good health. The sample comprised CD4+ T cells from PBMCs. DNA for the CDR3: TGTGCCAGCAGGAACAGGGGCGTGGGTGAAAAACTGTTTTTT. This translates into CASRNRGVGEKLFF.